These 13 T cell receptor beta chains came from one sample sequenced in a study of human T cells and chemical hapten exposure. TCRdb re-called the RACE reads through MiXCR, storing one row per CDR3 protein. This table has about 120,000 distinct CDR3 sequences, about 12% appearing once. As for time point: patch test 1, 2 weeks after DPC sensitization. Treatment specified: therapeutic diphenylcyclopropenone sensitization with weekly scalp DPC. The sample in question was whole blood, obtained in connection with sensitization to the hapten diphenylcyclopropenone (DPC). Receptor source: a woman aged 45-59 years with alopecia areata. Some clones in this sample may be carry-over from other donors' samples.

This clonotype was counted ten times or more. The chain recombines TRBV7-6 with TRBJ1-5; 8 nucleotides match TRBD1. V lost 5 bases to trimming and J lost 1 base; unmatched junction nucleotides: 7. CDR1 SGHVS and CDR2 FNYEAQ come from the germline V gene. The CDR3 is 16 residues long. CDR3: CASSEGQGRSNQPQHF. As DNA, the CDR3 is TGTGCCAGCAGCGAAGGACAGGGACGGAGCAATCAGCCCCAGCATTTT.

The chain employs TRBV6-2 or TRBV6-3 and TRBJ1-6, with D perhaps matching TRBD1 (5 bases). Germline V gives CDR1 MNHEY, CDR2 SVGEGT. This CDR3 contains 15 residues. Trimming pared 5 bases from V and 2 bases from J, leaving 10 bases between. The DNA of the CDR3 is TGTGCCAGCAGTCGGGACGGGACCTATAATTCACCCCTCCACTTT. Amino acids: CASSRDGTYNSPLHF.

This clonotype was counted a few times. J is TRBJ1-2 and V is TRBV21-1. TRBV21-1 is flagged as a pseudogene. The CDR3 length is 11 residues. CDR3 region: CASSKGYGYTF. The CDR3 DNA follows: TGTGCCAGCAGCAAGGGGTATGGCTACACCTTC.

This clonotype was counted only a few times. The rearrangement uses TRBV5-1 and TRBJ1-1; D ambiguous. Germline CDR1 is SGHRS and CDR2 is YFSETQ. This CDR3 is built from 14 residues. V was trimmed by 0 bases and J by 0 bases, leaving 6 bases between them. The DNA for the CDR3 is TGCGCCAGCAGCTTGGAAGTCGTGAACACTGAAGCTTTCTTT. Its translation is CASSLEVVNTEAFF. The variable domain in full, completed from reference TRBV5-1 and TRBJ1-1, reads KAGVTQTPRYLIKTRGQQVTLSCSPISGHRSVSWYQQTPGQGLQFLFEYFSETQRNKGNFPGRFSGRQFSNSRSEMNVSTLELGDSALYLCASSLEVVNTEAFFGQGTRLTVV.

The V gene is TRBV28, the J gene TRBJ1-2; 7 bases are shared with TRBD1. Germline V gene sequence: CDR1 MDHEN, CDR2 SYDVKM. V trimming: 8 bases; J trimming: 8 bases; junction bases outside the gene matches: 5. The CDR3 totals 11 residues. In DNA, the CDR3 is TGTGCCAGCTGGGACAGCGTAGGCTACACCTTC. This sequence encodes CASWDSVGYTF.

The V gene is TRBV6-5, the J gene TRBJ1-2; D call uncertain. Per germline, CDR1 MNHEY and CDR2 SVGAGI. V gave up 0 bases and J gave up 3 bases, with 11 bases separating them. The CDR3 extends over 15 amino acids. The CDR3 region is CASSYSADLHYGYTF. In nucleotides, the CDR3 is TGTGCCAGCAGTTACTCGGCCGATCTCCACTATGGCTACACCTTC.

This clonotype has at least ten counts. The rearrangement links TRBV7-8 to TRBJ1-2, with D possibly TRBD1 on 5 matching bases. Germline CDR1 and CDR2: SGHVS and FQNEAQ. The germline V and J ends were trimmed by 0 bases and 4 bases, with 12 bases remaining between them. This CDR3 is built from 15 residues. Here the CDR3 DNA reads TGTGCCAGCAGCTTAGCGCGGGGCCGAATCTATGGCTACACCTTC. Its protein is CASSLARGRIYGYTF.

This clonotype was seen only a few times. The genes are TRBV19 and TRBJ2-5; no reliable D call. The germline V gene encodes CDR1 LNHDA and CDR2 SQIVND (reference sequence). Trimming took 1 base from V and 7 from J, leaving 10 bases between them. The CDR3 is made up of 13 amino acids. The chain's CDR3 is CASSIGAMGTQYF. The CDR3 DNA sequence: TGTGCCAGTAGTATAGGAGCGATGGGGACCCAGTACTTC.

This clonotype was detected only a few times. The chain has TRBV7-9 and TRBJ2-2, with 11 bases that match TRBD2. This CDR3 region has 16 residues. Germline CDR1 reads SEHNR; CDR2 reads FQNEAQ (reference sequence). V lost 8 bases to trimming and J lost 0 bases; unmatched junction nucleotides: 5. CDR3 bases: TGTGCCAGCCCTAGCGGGAGGAGGGCGAACACCGGGGAGCTGTTTTTT. It codes for CASPSGRRANTGELFF. Full variable domain (outside the CDR3, taken from reference TRBV7-9 and TRBJ2-2): DTGVSQNPRHKITKRGQNVTFRCDPISEHNRLYWYRQTLGQGPEFLTYFQNEAQLEKSRLLSDRFSAERPKGSFSTLEIQRTEQGDSAMYLCASPSGRRANTGELFFGEGSRLTVL.

This clonotype was counted at least ten times. The J gene is TRBJ2-7, the V gene TRBV5-1; D not resolved. Trimming shortened V by 4 bases and J by 0 bases, and 11 bases separated the two germline ends. CDR1 and CDR2 from the germline V gene are SGHRS and YFSETQ. CDR3 length equals 14 residues. CDR3 coding DNA: TGCGCCAGCAGCCGACACGAAAGCTCCTACGAGCAGTACTTC. Its translation is CASSRHESSYEQYF.

This clonotype came up a few times. The CDR3 bases are TGTGCCATCAGAACTGGACAGGTCCACGAGCAGTACTTC. Residues: CAIRTGQVHEQYF. This chain uses TRBV10-3 with TRBJ2-7; the match to TRBD1 covers 7 bases. J was trimmed by 5 bases and V by 6 bases; bases with no gene match: 7. Germline CDR1 reads ENHRY; CDR2 reads SYGVKD. The CDR3 runs 13 residues.

The chain combines TRBV5-1 with TRBJ1-1; 9 bases fit TRBD1. The V segment lost 4 bases and the J segment 6 bases; nucleotides outside the gene matches: 7. Germline assignment: CDR1 SGHRS and CDR2 YFSETQ. The CDR3 has 14 amino acids. CDR3 sequence: CASSPLQGAAEAFF. The CDR3 nucleotides read TGCGCCAGCAGCCCGTTACAGGGGGCGGCTGAAGCTTTCTTT.

This clonotype was recorded at least ten times. CDR3 in amino acids: CASTPGQGTGELFF. Written as DNA, the CDR3 is TGCGCCAGCACCCCGGGACAGGGAACCGGGGAGCTGTTTTTT. The gene calls are TRBV10-2 and TRBJ2-2; TRBD1 aligns across 9 bases. The CDR3 sequence is 14 residues long. Germline CDR1 is WSHSY and CDR2 is SAAADI. V gave up 7 bases and J gave up 5 bases; unmatched junction bases: 5.